This T cell receptor (beta chain) was sequenced for a study of cytomegalovirus exposure and HLA in healthy donors. This clone has a handful of counts. Its target is unknown. Overall study results and limits: A later analysis linked a missense variant in DCLRE1C to the trimming of TCR beta V and J genes. It was assumed in the presence/absence analyses that sequencing depth was roughly uniform across donors. Some TCR beta chains (roughly 160 of them) were listed as cytomegalovirus-associated.

Primers included in the PCR were 60 Vbeta and 13 Jbeta primers. This table comes from immunoSEQ multiplex PCR, and its TCRdb copy is limited to in-frame clones, with some not included. The sample contains roughly 250,000 clones, around two thirds of which appear only once. Sequencing used PBMCs. This clonotype was obtained from a female donor in good health and CMV-seronegative.

CDR3 protein: CASSISSSGRRYGYTF. The CDR3 coding sequence is TGTGCCAGTAGTATTAGCAGTTCCGGGAGGAGGTATGGCTACACCTTC. The V and J genes are TRBV19 and TRBJ1-2; D uncertain. Germline CDR1 is LNHDA and CDR2 is SQIVND (reference sequence). The CDR3 contains 16 residues. Trimming pared 3 bases from V and 5 bases from J, leaving 19 bases between.